The rows below give T cell receptor beta chains drawn from one sample of a study of shared clonotypes between healthy human individuals. Clones were sequenced by immunoSEQ multiplex PCR, and TCRdb holds only the in-frame ones, with some missing. The sample includes 2 million or so clones, about 95% of them seen just once. The source material was naive CD8+ T cells sorted from blood. The receptor set was obtained from a man younger than 35 in good health. Both conserved end residues are part of each CDR3. A D gene is named only where the DNA matches it firmly. Clone size is not always given. Where it is, it says once, few, many or a class for expanded clones.

V: TRBV29-1
J: TRBJ2-2
D: .
size: .
CDR3: CSVVQGLANTGELFF
DNA: TGCAGCGTTGTTCAGGGTCTAGCAAACACCGGGGAGCTGTTTTTT

V: TRBV9
J: TRBJ2-7
D: .
size: .
CDR3: CASSASGTLSYEQYF
DNA: TGTGCCAGCAGCGCCTCCGGGACACTATCCTACGAGCAGTACTTC

V: TRBV9
J: TRBJ2-3
D: .
size: .
CDR3: CASSAQSDTQYF
DNA: TGTGCCAGCAGCGCCCAGTCAGATACGCAGTATTTT

V: TRBV7-9
J: TRBJ1-1
D: .
size: .
CDR3: CASLPNTGSTEAFF
DNA: TGTGCCAGCCTCCCCAATACCGGATCCACTGAAGCTTTCTTT

V: TRBV4-1
J: TRBJ1-4
D: TRBD1
size: .
CDR3: CASSPGVGQRGEKLFF
DNA: TGCGCCAGCAGCCCCGGTGTGGGACAGAGAGGGGAAAAACTGTTTTTT

V: TRBV4-3
J: TRBJ2-7
D: .
size: .
CDR3: CASSPLGSSYEQYF
DNA: TGCGCCAGCTCTCCTTTGGGGAGCTCCTACGAGCAGTACTTC

V: TRBV4-1
J: TRBJ2-7
D: TRBD2
size: .
CDR3: CASSQVPGGAVDEQYF
DNA: TGCGCCAGCAGCCAAGTACCCGGGGGGGCCGTGGACGAGCAGTACTTC

V: TRBV28
J: TRBJ2-3
D: .
size: once
CDR3: CASSPSGTDTQYF
DNA: TGTGCCAGCAGCCCTAGCGGCACAGATACGCAGTATTTT

V: TRBV6-5
J: TRBJ1-2
D: .
size: .
CDR3: CASSYSKDSRAYGYTF
DNA: TGTGCCAGCAGTTACTCAAAGGACTCCCGGGCCTATGGCTACACCTTC

V: TRBV19
J: TRBJ1-2
D: TRBD1
size: .
CDR3: CASSRQGEINYGYTF
DNA: TGTGCCAGTAGTAGACAGGGGGAAATCAACTATGGCTACACCTTC

V: TRBV11-2
J: TRBJ2-7
D: .
size: .
CDR3: CASSLVPMGSYEQYF
DNA: TGTGCCAGCAGCTTAGTACCAATGGGTTCCTACGAGCAGTACTTC

V: TRBV10-3
J: TRBJ2-7
D: TRBD1
size: .
CDR3: CAISESWDRSSYEQYF
DNA: TGTGCCATCAGTGAGTCGTGGGACAGGAGCTCCTACGAGCAGTACTTC

V: TRBV7-9
J: TRBJ1-1
D: .
size: .
CDR3: CASSLVTGHTEAFF
DNA: TGTGCCAGCAGCTTAGTCACAGGACACACTGAAGCTTTCTTT

V: TRBV4-3
J: TRBJ2-7
D: .
size: few
CDR3: CASSQVPSSYEQYF
DNA: TGCGCCAGCAGCCAAGTTCCCAGCTCCTACGAGCAGTACTTC

V: TRBV28
J: TRBJ1-1
D: TRBD1
size: .
CDR3: CASTLGQGSFTEAFF
DNA: TGTGCCAGCACCCTCGGACAGGGATCGTTCACTGAAGCTTTCTTT

V: TRBV5-1
J: TRBJ2-7
D: .
size: .
CDR3: CASSGTATYEQYF
DNA: TGCGCCAGCAGCGGGACGGCAACCTACGAGCAGTACTTC

V: TRBV28
J: TRBJ1-1
D: .
size: .
CDR3: CASSPFNTEAFF
DNA: TGTGCCAGCAGTCCTTTCAACACTGAAGCTTTCTTT

V: TRBV28
J: TRBJ2-7
D: TRBD1
size: .
CDR3: CASSSGQVYRSYEQYF
DNA: TGTGCCAGCAGCTCCGGACAGGTGTACCGTTCCTACGAGCAGTACTTC

V: TRBV5-4
J: TRBJ2-7
D: TRBD2
size: .
CDR3: CASSLPGLAPTFDEQYF
DNA: TGTGCCAGCAGCTTGCCGGGACTAGCCCCAACGTTCGACGAGCAGTACTTC

V: TRBV7-9
J: TRBJ2-7
D: TRBD2
size: .
CDR3: CASSLVRLAGNEQYF
DNA: TGTGCCAGCAGCTTAGTCCGGCTAGCGGGCAACGAGCAGTACTTC

V: TRBV7-2
J: TRBJ2-7
D: .
size: .
CDR3: CASSLQGFNEQYF
DNA: TGTGCCAGCAGCTTACAAGGATTTAACGAGCAGTACTTC

V: TRBV10-1
J: TRBJ2-7
D: .
size: .
CDR3: CASSESRWGDEQYF
DNA: TGCGCCAGCAGTGAGTCGCGGTGGGGGGACGAGCAGTACTTC

V: TRBV6-5
J: TRBJ2-3
D: .
size: .
CDR3: CASSYGAGTDTQYF
DNA: TGTGCCAGCAGTTACGGGGCGGGAACGGATACGCAGTATTTT

V: TRBV5-4
J: TRBJ1-5
D: .
size: once
CDR3: CASSLLGRDLKPQHF
DNA: TGTGCCAGCAGCTTGTTGGGCAGGGACTTGAAGCCCCAGCATTTT

V: TRBV6-1
J: TRBJ2-1
D: .
size: .
CDR3: CASSEGAGRAYNEQFF
DNA: TGTGCCAGCAGTGAAGGGGCGGGTCGGGCCTACAATGAGCAGTTCTTC

V: TRBV30
J: TRBJ1-1
D: .
size: .
CDR3: CAWRTGIGTEAFF
DNA: TGTGCCTGGAGAACCGGGATTGGGACTGAAGCTTTCTTT

V: TRBV7-8
J: TRBJ2-1
D: TRBD2
size: .
CDR3: CASSLGLAEYNEQFF
DNA: TGTGCCAGCAGCTTGGGACTAGCGGAATACAATGAGCAGTTCTTC

V: TRBV27
J: TRBJ2-1
D: .
size: .
CDR3: CASSMIRDEQFF
DNA: TGTGCCAGCAGTATGATCAGGGATGAGCAGTTCTTC

V: TRBV4-1
J: TRBJ1-2
D: .
size: .
CDR3: CASSQDESGSGYTF
DNA: TGCGCCAGCAGCCAAGATGAAAGCGGGTCTGGCTACACCTTC

V: TRBV7-9
J: TRBJ2-5
D: .
size: .
CDR3: CASSLVSFPVQETQYF
DNA: TGTGCCAGCAGCTTAGTTTCCTTCCCCGTTCAAGAGACCCAGTACTTC

V: TRBV11-2
J: TRBJ2-7
D: .
size: once
CDR3: CASSLGYGPYEQYF
DNA: TGTGCCAGCAGCTTAGGGTATGGACCATACGAGCAGTACTTC

V: TRBV29-1
J: TRBJ1-2
D: .
size: .
CDR3: CSVEDRGRVSAGYTF
DNA: TGCAGCGTTGAAGATCGCGGCAGGGTAAGTGCTGGCTACACCTTC

V: TRBV9
J: TRBJ2-7
D: .
size: .
CDR3: CASSTDGGDYEQYF
DNA: TGTGCCAGCAGTACGGACGGGGGCGACTACGAGCAGTACTTC

V: TRBV27
J: TRBJ2-1
D: TRBD1
size: .
CDR3: CASSPGQGPWIDEQFF
DNA: TGTGCCAGCAGTCCCGGACAGGGCCCATGGATCGATGAGCAGTTCTTC

V: TRBV6-5
J: TRBJ1-1
D: .
size: .
CDR3: CASRQGGSTEAFF
DNA: TGTGCCAGCAGGCAGGGCGGTAGCACTGAAGCTTTCTTT

V: TRBV5-4
J: TRBJ2-7
D: .
size: .
CDR3: CASSSLRTDRSYEQYF
DNA: TGTGCCAGCAGCTCTTTGAGGACTGATCGCTCCTACGAGCAGTACTTC

V: TRBV4-1
J: TRBJ2-3
D: .
size: .
CDR3: CASSQDNRPDTQYF
DNA: TGCGCCAGCAGCCAAGACAACAGACCAGATACGCAGTATTTT

V: TRBV7-2
J: TRBJ2-7
D: .
size: .
CDR3: CASSLGSVEQYF
DNA: TGTGCCAGCAGCTTAGGGTCCGTCGAGCAGTACTTC

V: TRBV9
J: TRBJ2-3
D: .
size: .
CDR3: CASSVGRQGTDTQYF
DNA: TGTGCCAGCAGCGTAGGAAGACAGGGCACAGATACGCAGTATTTT

V: TRBV6-1
J: TRBJ1-2
D: TRBD1
size: .
CDR3: CASSRLTGGDPGYTF
DNA: TGTGCCAGCAGCAGATTGACAGGGGGCGATCCGGGCTACACCTTC

V: TRBV30
J: TRBJ1-4
D: .
size: .
CDR3: CAWSVESSTNEKLFF
DNA: TGTGCCTGGAGTGTAGAGTCTTCAACTAATGAAAAACTGTTTTTT

V: TRBV2
J: TRBJ2-7
D: .
size: .
CDR3: CASSEFGTDSYEQYF
DNA: TGTGCCAGCAGCGAATTTGGGACCGACTCCTACGAGCAGTACTTC

V: TRBV7-9
J: TRBJ2-3
D: TRBD2
size: .
CDR3: CASSSSGGAFTDTQYF
DNA: TGTGCCAGCAGCTCTAGCGGGGGGGCCTTCACAGATACGCAGTATTTT

V: TRBV15
J: TRBJ2-7
D: .
size: .
CDR3: CATSRDLLGSYEQYF
DNA: TGTGCCACCAGCAGAGATCTGTTAGGGTCCTACGAGCAGTACTTC

V: TRBV27
J: TRBJ2-1
D: .
size: .
CDR3: CASSSLPLREITYNEQFF
DNA: TGTGCCAGCAGTTCCCTCCCGTTGAGGGAGATCACCTACAATGAGCAGTTCTTC

V: TRBV6-1
J: TRBJ2-2
D: .
size: .
CDR3: CASSEVFGIDLARTGELFF
DNA: TGTGCCAGCAGTGAAGTTTTTGGGATTGATCTGGCGAGGACCGGGGAGCTGTTTTTT